The present entry profiles one T cell receptor (beta chain) with its context. The sample originates from a study of shared clonotypes between healthy human individuals. Only in-frame clones appear in the TCRdb table, and some are missing; sequencing was by immunoSEQ multiplex PCR. The sample has 2.5 million or so clones; more than 80% are singletons. Trimming left V 3 bases short and J 9 bases short, with 6 bases between. Germline CDR1 and CDR2: MDHEN and SYDVKM. The CDR3 runs to 12 residues. V is TRBV28 and J is TRBJ1-6; no definite D call. This receptor was identified in a man aged 18 to 30 in good health. Sequenced material: naive CD4+ T cells sorted from blood. As for subset: CD45RA+ positively selected. CDR3 nucleotide sequence: TGTGCCAGCAGTTTTGGGAGTTCACCCCTCCACTTT. Translated: CASSFGSSPLHF.